The 9 T cell receptor beta chains in this list originate from one sample, sequenced in a study of beta chain features in type 1 diabetes. The sequenced template was cDNA made from the entire isolated RNA. Measured with immunoSEQ multiplex PCR; TCRdb has only the in-frame clones, and not every one. The data contain fewer than 350,000 clones, about 8% of them singletons. Sequencing was performed on central memory CD4+ T cells from blood. The receptors stem from a woman under 30 in good health.

This chain uses TRBV9 with TRBJ2-3, with 13 bases matching TRBD2. CDR1 and CDR2 (germline): SGDLS, YYNGEE. CDR3 length: 19 amino acids. The J segment lost 2 bases and the V segment lost 0 bases, leaving 9 bases of the junction unmatched. The CDR3 loop is CASSVEEGLAGANTDTQYF. The CDR3 nucleotides read TGTGCCAGCAGCGTAGAAGAAGGACTAGCGGGGGCCAACACAGATACGCAGTATTTT.

V and J are TRBV7-2 and TRBJ1-2; D is perhaps TRBD1 (5 bases). This CDR3 contains 13 residues. In germline, CDR1 is SGHTA, CDR2 FQGNSA. Trimming pared 0 bases from V and 7 bases from J, leaving 9 bases between. The CDR3 DNA reads TGTGCCAGCAGCTTAGCCAGGGATATTGGCTACACCTTC. Protein: CASSLARDIGYTF.

By its share, this clone is medium-sized (0.01 to 0.1%). The sample holds other DNA sequences that translate to the same CDR3. This chain joins TRBV28 and TRBJ1-4; 7 bases line up with TRBD1. This CDR3 is 14 amino acids long. Losses at the gene ends were 5 bases for V and 5 bases for J; bases not matched to a gene: 5. Per germline, CDR1 MDHEN and CDR2 SYDVKM. CDR3 sequence: CASSLGGINEKLFF. Written as DNA, the CDR3 is TGTGCCAGCAGTCTAGGGGGCATAAATGAAAAACTGTTTTTT.

This clone was picked up a small number of times. Germline and junction disagree at one end, which may indicate a read error. J is TRBJ1-2 and V is TRBV7-2, with unresolved D. The CDR3 spans 13 residues. Germline values: CDR1 SGHTA, CDR2 FQGNSA. CDR3 DNA: TGCGCCAGCAGCCGGGGATCCGGCTATGGCTACACCTTC. It is translated as CASSRGSGYGYTF.

This clone has more than one count but fewer than ten. The chain couples TRBV7-2 to TRBJ2-5; 9 bases are shared with TRBD2. CDR3 size: 14 residues. After removal of 9 bases from V and 5 bases from J, the junction contained 10 bases not matched to a gene. The germline V gene has CDR1 SGHTA and CDR2 FQGNSA. The CDR3 nucleotides read TGTGCCAGTCGGCGGCGGGAGGGCAGGGAGACCCAGTACTTC. Its translation: CASRRREGRETQYF.

The rearrangement joins TRBV25-1 to TRBJ1-2; tentatively, D is TRBD1 (5 bases). This CDR3 contains 13 residues. Germline values: CDR1 MGHDK, CDR2 SYGVNS. V lost 6 bases and J lost 3, with 11 bases in between. The CDR3 protein is CASRGEGYYGYTF. In DNA form, the CDR3 reads TGTGCCAGCAGGGGGGAGGGGTACTATGGCTACACCTTC.

The chain joins TRBV5-1 to TRBJ2-5; the match to TRBD1 covers 7 bases. Germline V gene sequence: CDR1 SGHRS, CDR2 YFSETQ. Trimming took 4 bases from V and 3 from J; bases not matched to a gene: 3. The CDR3 length is 13 residues. The CDR3 DNA reads as TGCGCCAGCAGCCCGGGACAGAAAGAGACCCAGTACTTC. This gives the protein CASSPGQKETQYF. The full variable domain, in which reference TRBV5-1 and TRBJ2-5 provide the parts outside the CDR3, is KAGVTQTPRYLIKTRGQQVTLSCSPISGHRSVSWYQQTPGQGLQFLFEYFSETQRNKGNFPGRFSGRQFSNSRSEMNVSTLELGDSALYLCASSPGQKETQYFGPGTRLLVL.

This clone was picked up a small number of times. The chain links TRBV29-1 to TRBJ2-5; D is perhaps TRBD1 (6 bases). The J call may be incorrect, as the DNA end agrees better with TRBJ2-7. The CDR3 covers 14 residues. The V gene's germline CDR1 is SQVTM and CDR2 ANQGSEA. Written as DNA, the CDR3 is TGCAGCGTGACAAAAGCGGACAGCTCCTACGAGCAGTACTTC. Protein sequence: CSVTKADSSYEQYF.

This clone has just a few counts. The genes are TRBV28 and TRBJ1-6; 8 bases map to TRBD1. The V gene's germline CDR1 is MDHEN and CDR2 SYDVKM. The CDR3 is 16 amino acids. With V trimmed by 5 bases and J by 7 bases, 10 bases remained unmatched. The CDR3 loop is CASSPGRTGSNSPLHF. For the CDR3, the DNA is TGTGCCAGCAGTCCCGGCCGGACAGGGAGCAATTCACCCCTCCACTTT.